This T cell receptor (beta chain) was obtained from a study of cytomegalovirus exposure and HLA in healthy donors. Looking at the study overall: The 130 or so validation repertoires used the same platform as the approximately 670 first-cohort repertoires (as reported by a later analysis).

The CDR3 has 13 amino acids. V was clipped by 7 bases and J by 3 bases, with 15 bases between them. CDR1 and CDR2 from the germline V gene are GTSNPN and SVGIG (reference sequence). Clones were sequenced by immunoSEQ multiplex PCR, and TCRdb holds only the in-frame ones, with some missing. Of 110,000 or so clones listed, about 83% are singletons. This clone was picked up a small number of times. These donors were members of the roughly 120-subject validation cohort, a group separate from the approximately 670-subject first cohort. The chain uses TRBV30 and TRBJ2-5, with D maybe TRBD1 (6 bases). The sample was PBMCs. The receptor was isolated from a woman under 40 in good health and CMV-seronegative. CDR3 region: CAFRHRDKETQYF. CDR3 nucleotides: TGTGCCTTTCGCCACCGGGACAAAGAGACCCAGTACTTC. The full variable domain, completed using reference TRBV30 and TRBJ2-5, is SQTIHQWPATLVQPVGSPLSLECTVEGTSNPNLYWYRQAAGRGLQLLFYSVGIGQISSEVPQNLSASRPQDRQFILSSKKLLLSDSGFYLCAFRHRDKETQYFGPGTRLLVL.